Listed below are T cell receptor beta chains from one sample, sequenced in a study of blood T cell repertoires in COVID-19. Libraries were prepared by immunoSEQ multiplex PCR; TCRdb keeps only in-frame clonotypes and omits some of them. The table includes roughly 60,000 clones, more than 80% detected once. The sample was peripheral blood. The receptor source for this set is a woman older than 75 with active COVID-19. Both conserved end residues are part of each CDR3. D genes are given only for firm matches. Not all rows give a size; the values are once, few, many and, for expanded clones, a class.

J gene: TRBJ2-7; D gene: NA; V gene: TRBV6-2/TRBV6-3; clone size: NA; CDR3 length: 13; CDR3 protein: CASSFRSSYEQYF; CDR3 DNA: TGTGCCAGCAGTTTTCGTAGCTCCTACGAGCAGTACTTC
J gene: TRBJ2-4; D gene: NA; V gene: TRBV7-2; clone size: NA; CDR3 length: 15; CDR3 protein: CASSRFGQGSDIQYF; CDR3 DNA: TGTGCCAGCAGCCGCTTTGGGCAGGGGTCTGACATTCAGTACTTC
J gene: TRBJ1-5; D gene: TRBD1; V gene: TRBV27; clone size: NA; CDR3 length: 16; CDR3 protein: CASSARDSNRNQPQHF; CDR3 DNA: TGTGCCAGCAGTGCCCGGGACAGCAACCGAAATCAGCCCCAGCATTTT
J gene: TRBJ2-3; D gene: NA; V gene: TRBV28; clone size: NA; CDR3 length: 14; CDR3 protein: CASQGGHSTDTQYF; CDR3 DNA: TGTGCCAGCCAGGGGGGTCATAGCACAGATACGCAGTATTTT
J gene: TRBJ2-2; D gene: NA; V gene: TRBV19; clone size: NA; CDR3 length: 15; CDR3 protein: CASSIGGGNTGELFF; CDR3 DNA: TGTGCCAGTAGTATCGGGGGAGGGAACACCGGGGAGCTGTTTTTT
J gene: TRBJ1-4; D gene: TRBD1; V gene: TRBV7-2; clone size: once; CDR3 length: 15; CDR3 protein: CASSLTGQGGEKLFF; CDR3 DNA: TGTGCCAGCAGCTTAACGGGCCAGGGGGGTGAAAAACTGTTTTTT
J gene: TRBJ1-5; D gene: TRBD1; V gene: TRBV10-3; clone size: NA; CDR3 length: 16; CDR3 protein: CAISEYSGGEDQPQHF; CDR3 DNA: TGTGCCATCAGTGAGTATTCAGGGGGCGAAGATCAGCCCCAGCATTTT
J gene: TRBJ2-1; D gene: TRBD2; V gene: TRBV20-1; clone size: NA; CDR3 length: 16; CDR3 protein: CSASSWALAEFNEQFF; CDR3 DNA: TGCAGTGCTAGTTCGTGGGCACTAGCGGAATTCAATGAGCAGTTCTTC
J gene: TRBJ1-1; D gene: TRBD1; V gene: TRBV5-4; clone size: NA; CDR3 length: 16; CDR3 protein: CASSSRDSPGDTEAFF; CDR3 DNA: TGTGCCAGCAGCTCCCGGGACAGCCCTGGGGACACTGAAGCTTTCTTT
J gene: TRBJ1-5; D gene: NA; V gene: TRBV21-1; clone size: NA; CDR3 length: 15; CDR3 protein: CASSPKSYSNQPQHF; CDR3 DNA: TGTGCCAGCAGCCCCAAAAGCTATAGCAATCAGCCCCAGCATTTT
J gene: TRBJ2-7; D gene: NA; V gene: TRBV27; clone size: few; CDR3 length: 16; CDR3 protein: CASSPGGAGQVYEQYF; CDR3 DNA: TGTGCCAGCAGTCCTGGGGGGGCGGGACAGGTCTACGAGCAGTACTTC
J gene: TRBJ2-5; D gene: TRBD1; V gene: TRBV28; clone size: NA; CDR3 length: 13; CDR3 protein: CASSRDRLKTQYF; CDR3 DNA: TGTGCCAGCAGTAGGGACAGGTTAAAGACCCAGTACTTC
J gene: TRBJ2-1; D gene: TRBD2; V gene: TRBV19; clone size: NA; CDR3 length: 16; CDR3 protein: CASSTGTSGSPSEQFF; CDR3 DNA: TGTGCCAGTAGTACCGGGACTAGCGGGAGCCCTAGTGAGCAGTTCTTC